This TCR beta chain was sequenced in a study of blood T cell repertoires in COVID-19. Whole-study context: The United States, Italy and Spain provided the acute and convalescent COVID-19 samples. PBMCs, B-cell-depleted T cells, or T cells were the source of the cDNA or gDNA that made up the material.

Under the authors' procedure: Reference gene primer amplification gave nucleated cell count estimates. The data were produced by immunoSEQ multiplex PCR, yet TCRdb's version contains in-frame clones alone and is incomplete. The D gene and trimming were derived from the DNA, and the V and J assignments and clone size from that table. The sample has fewer than 250,000 clones; approximately 84% are singletons. V lost 4 bases to trimming and J lost 4 bases, with 12 bases between them. CDR1 and CDR2 (germline): SGDLS, YYNGEE. The CDR3 has 15 amino acids. Sequenced: peripheral blood. The chain carries TRBV9 and TRBJ1-6; D might be TRBD1 (5 bases). The sequence came from a woman in her fifties or sixties with active or convalescent COVID-19. The CDR3 protein is CASSPGGMYNSPLHF. DNA of the CDR3: TGTGCCAGCAGCCCGGGGGGGATGTATAATTCACCCCTCCACTTT.